This passage covers 16 T cell receptor beta chains from one sample sequenced in a study of Tregs in tolerant kidney transplant recipients. Repertoires were generated with immunoSEQ multiplex PCR, while TCRdb's copy carries only in-frame clones and drops some. The table includes 200,000 to 300,000 clones, around 81% detected once. Sequencing used CD4+ T cells from blood. These receptor sequences come from a human donor in good health.

The rearrangement joins TRBV2 to TRBJ2-2; D gene unclear. This CDR3 spans 11 amino acids. V dropped 6 bases and J dropped 3 bases, with 2 bases sitting between them. The germline gives CDR1 SNHLY, CDR2 FYNNEI. CDR3 nucleotide sequence: TGTGCCAGCAGCTACACCGGGGAGCTGTTTTTT. Translating gives CASSYTGELFF.

This chain connects TRBV10-2 to TRBJ1-4, with D perhaps matching TRBD1 (5 bases). The germline V gene has CDR1 WSHSY and CDR2 SAAADI. The CDR3 length is 17 residues. The V and J ends lost 4 bases and 2 bases respectively, with 17 bases between them. CDR3: CASSGAKGIGTNEKLFF. The CDR3 DNA reads TGCGCCAGCAGTGGGGCCAAGGGGATAGGTACTAATGAAAAACTGTTTTTT.

The chain has TRBV4-2 and TRBJ1-1; 7 nucleotides agree with TRBD1. V gave up 6 bases and J gave up 9 bases; unmatched junction bases: 10. The CDR3 has 13 amino acids. CDR1 is LGHNA, CDR2 YNFKEQ, per germline. The CDR3 spells CASSLEPGQKAFF. The CDR3 nucleotides are TGTGCCAGCAGTTTGGAACCGGGACAGAAAGCTTTCTTT.

A few counts support this clone. The gene calls are TRBV5-6 and TRBJ1-6; D remains ambiguous. V was shortened by 3 bases and J by 7 bases, with 14 bases between the two germline ends. The germline V gene encodes CDR1 SGHDT and CDR2 YYEEEE. The CDR3 covers 15 residues. The CDR3 spells CASSSPTGRNSPLHF. In DNA form, the CDR3 reads TGTGCCAGCAGCTCACCGACGGGTCGGAATTCACCCCTCCACTTT.

This clone was recorded a few times. The V call is TRBV6-5, the J call TRBJ2-3; 7 bases line up with TRBD1. V shed 6 bases, J shed 6 bases, and the junction held 9 bases outside the gene matches. CDR1 MNHEY and CDR2 SVGAGI come from the germline V gene. The CDR3 covers 14 residues. CDR3 coding DNA: TGTGCCAGCAGACACCGGGACAGAGTTGATACGCAGTATTTT. It is translated as CASRHRDRVDTQYF.

V and J are TRBV7-3 and TRBJ2-2; 8 bases map to TRBD1. V shed 5 bases, J shed 5 bases, and the junction held 10 bases outside the gene matches. Germline V CDR1 and CDR2: SGHTA, FQGTGA. The length of the CDR3 is 16 residues. In DNA form, the CDR3 reads TGTGCCAGCAGCGTGACAGGGGCGTCCCGGACCGGGGAGCTGTTTTTT. This translates into CASSVTGASRTGELFF. Using reference TRBV7-3 and TRBJ2-2 for the parts outside the CDR3, the full variable domain is GAGVSQTPSNKVTEKGKYVELRCDPISGHTALYWYRQSLGQGPEFLIYFQGTGAADDSGLPNDRFFAVRPEGSVSTLKIQRTERGDSAVYLCASSVTGASRTGELFFGEGSRLTVL.

This rearrangement joins TRBV11-2 to TRBJ1-1, with no clear D. The CDR3 totals 13 residues. V gave up 5 bases and J gave up 4 bases, with 11 bases separating them. Per germline, CDR1 SGHAT and CDR2 FQNNGV. CDR3 sequence: CASSPEVRTEAFF. CDR3 DNA: TGTGCCAGCAGCCCGGAGGTTCGCACTGAAGCTTTCTTT. Drawing the rest from reference TRBV11-2 and TRBJ1-1, the complete variable domain is EAGVAQSPRYKIIEKRQSVAFWCNPISGHATLYWYQQILGQGPKLLIQFQNNGVVDDSQLPKDRFSAERLKGVDSTLKIQPAKLEDSAVYLCASSPEVRTEAFFGQGTRLTVV.

The chain combines TRBV6-1 with TRBJ2-7, with D tentatively TRBD1 (6 bases). This CDR3 has 15 residues. Germline V gene data show CDR1 as MNHNS and CDR2 as SASEGT. Trimming removed 5 bases at V and 0 bases at J, with 14 bases between. This CDR3 is CASSLPLDSSYEQYF. The CDR3 DNA reads as TGTGCCAGCAGTCTCCCTCTGGACAGCTCCTACGAGCAGTACTTC.

The rearrangement links TRBV18 to TRBJ2-7; D gene unclear. This CDR3 contains 14 residues. V was clipped by 1 base and J by 0 bases, with 7 bases between them. Germline CDR1 reads KGHSH; CDR2 reads LQKENI. The CDR3 sequence is CASSPRPSSYEQYF. As DNA, the CDR3 is TGTGCCAGCTCACCACGTCCCAGCTCCTACGAGCAGTACTTC.

The J gene is TRBJ2-1, the V gene TRBV4-1; D gene ambiguous. Trimming took off 1 base at V and 2 bases at J, with 9 bases between the two ends. The CDR3 sequence is 15 residues long. Germline CDR1 and CDR2: MGHRA and YSYEKL. The CDR3 DNA reads as TGCGCCAGCAGCCAAGCGGAACTCCCCTACAATGAGCAGTTCTTC. Translating it yields CASSQAELPYNEQFF.

The chain couples TRBV19 to TRBJ1-2, with 11 bases fitting TRBD1. This CDR3 is 14 amino acids long. CDR1 and CDR2 (germline): LNHDA, SQIVND (reference sequence). The V gene end was trimmed by 5 bases and the J gene end by 6 bases; junction bases not matched to a gene: 5. CDR3 amino acids: CASSLDRGQDGYTF. DNA for the CDR3: TGTGCCAGTAGTTTGGACAGGGGGCAGGATGGCTACACCTTC.

This sequence joins TRBV29-1 and TRBJ2-3; TRBD2 aligns across 11 bases. Germline V gene data show CDR1 as SQVTM and CDR2 as ANQGSEA. After removal of 4 bases from V and 3 bases from J, the junction contained 6 bases not matched to a gene. CDR3 length: 15 amino acids. The CDR3 sequence is CSVGPTSGGTDTQYF. Here the CDR3 DNA reads TGCAGCGTTGGACCTACTAGCGGGGGAACAGATACGCAGTATTTT.

The chain links TRBV29-1 to TRBJ2-5; tentatively, D is TRBD1 (7 bases). The germline gives CDR1 SQVTM, CDR2 ANQGSEA. The CDR3 has 13 amino acids. Trimming cost V 7 bases and J 4 bases, with 16 bases left between them. The CDR3 DNA reads TGCAGCGCCACGGGGGCAGGGGGAGAGACCCAGTACTTC. This translates into CSATGAGGETQYF.

The rearrangement links TRBV25-1 to TRBJ2-1; weak D call: TRBD1 (7 bases). Germline CDR1 and CDR2: MGHDK and SYGVNS. This CDR3 is 16 amino acids long. Trimming removed 4 bases from V and 0 bases from J, with 13 bases in between. The CDR3 here is CASSVAGQSSYNEQFF. As DNA, the CDR3 is TGTGCCAGCAGTGTCGCGGGACAGAGCTCCTACAATGAGCAGTTCTTC. Based on the CDR3 plus reference TRBV25-1 and TRBJ2-1, the full variable domain is EADIYQTPRYLVIGTGKKITLECSQTMGHDKMYWYQQDPGMELHLIHYSYGVNSTEKGDLSSESTVSRIRTEHFPLTLESARPSHTSQYLCASSVAGQSSYNEQFFGPGTRLTVL.

The rearrangement links TRBV6-5 to TRBJ1-1; D remains ambiguous. CDR3 length equals 14 residues. The ends were cut back, 0 bases at V and 0 bases at J, with 5 bases in the middle. The germline V gene has CDR1 MNHEY and CDR2 SVGAGI. The CDR3 reads CASSYSELNTEAFF. In DNA form, the CDR3 reads TGTGCCAGCAGTTACTCCGAGTTGAACACTGAAGCTTTCTTT.

This clone was detected a few times. The V gene is TRBV10-2, the J gene TRBJ2-5; 14 nucleotides align to TRBD2. The V and J ends lost 8 bases and 4 bases, in that order; junction bases with no gene match: 0. Germline CDR1 reads WSHSY; CDR2 reads SAAADI. The CDR3 length is 13 residues. In nucleotides, the CDR3 is TGCGCCAGCGGGACTAGCGGGAGAGAGACCCAGTACTTC. It translates to CASGTSGRETQYF.